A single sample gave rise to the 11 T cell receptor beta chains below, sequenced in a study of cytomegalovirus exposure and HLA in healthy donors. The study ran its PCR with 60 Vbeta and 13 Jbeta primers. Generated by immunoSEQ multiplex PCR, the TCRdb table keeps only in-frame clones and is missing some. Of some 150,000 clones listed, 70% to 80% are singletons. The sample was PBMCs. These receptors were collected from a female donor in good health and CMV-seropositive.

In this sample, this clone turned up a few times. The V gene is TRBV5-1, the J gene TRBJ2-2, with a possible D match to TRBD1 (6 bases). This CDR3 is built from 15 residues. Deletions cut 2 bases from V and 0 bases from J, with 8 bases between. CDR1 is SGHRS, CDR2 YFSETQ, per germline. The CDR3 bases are TGCGCCAGCAGCTTCAGGACAGCGAACACCGGGGAGCTGTTTTTT. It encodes CASSFRTANTGELFF.

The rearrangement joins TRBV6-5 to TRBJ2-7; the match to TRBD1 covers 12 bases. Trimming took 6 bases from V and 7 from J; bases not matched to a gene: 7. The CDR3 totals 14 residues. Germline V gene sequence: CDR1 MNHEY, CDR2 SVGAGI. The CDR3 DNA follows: TGTGCCAGCAGCTCGGGACAGGGGGCGTATGAGCAGTACTTC. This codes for CASSSGQGAYEQYF.

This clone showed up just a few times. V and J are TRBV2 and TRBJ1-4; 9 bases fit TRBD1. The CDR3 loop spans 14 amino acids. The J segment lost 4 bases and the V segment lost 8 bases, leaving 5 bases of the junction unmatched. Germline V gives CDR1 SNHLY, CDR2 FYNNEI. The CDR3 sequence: CASELTGGNEKLFF. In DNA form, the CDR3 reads TGTGCCAGCGAGCTGACAGGGGGTAATGAAAAACTGTTTTTT.

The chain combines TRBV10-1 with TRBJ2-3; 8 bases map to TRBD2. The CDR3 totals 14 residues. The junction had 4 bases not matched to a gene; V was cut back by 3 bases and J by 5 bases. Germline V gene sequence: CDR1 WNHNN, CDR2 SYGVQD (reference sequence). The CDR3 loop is CASSDSGVRDTQYF. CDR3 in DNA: TGCGCCAGCAGTGATAGCGGGGTTCGAGATACGCAGTATTTT.

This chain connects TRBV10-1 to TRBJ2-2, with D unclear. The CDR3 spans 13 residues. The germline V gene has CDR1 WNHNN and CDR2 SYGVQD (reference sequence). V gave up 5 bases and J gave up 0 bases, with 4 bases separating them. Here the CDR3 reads CASSLSNTGELFF. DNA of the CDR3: TGCGCCAGCAGTCTGTCGAACACCGGGGAGCTGTTTTTT.

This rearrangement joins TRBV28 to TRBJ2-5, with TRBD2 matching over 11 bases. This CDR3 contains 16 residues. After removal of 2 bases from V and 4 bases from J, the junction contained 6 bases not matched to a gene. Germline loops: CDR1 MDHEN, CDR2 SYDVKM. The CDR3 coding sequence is TGTGCCAGCAGTTTACTCGTTAGCGGGGGGGCAGAGACCCAGTACTTC. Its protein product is CASSLLVSGGAETQYF.

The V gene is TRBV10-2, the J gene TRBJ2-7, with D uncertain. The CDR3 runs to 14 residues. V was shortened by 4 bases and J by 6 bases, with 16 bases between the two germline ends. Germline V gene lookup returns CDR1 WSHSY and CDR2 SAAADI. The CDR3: CASSGAPWASEQYF. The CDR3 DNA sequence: TGCGCCAGCAGTGGGGCCCCATGGGCGTCCGAGCAGTACTTC.

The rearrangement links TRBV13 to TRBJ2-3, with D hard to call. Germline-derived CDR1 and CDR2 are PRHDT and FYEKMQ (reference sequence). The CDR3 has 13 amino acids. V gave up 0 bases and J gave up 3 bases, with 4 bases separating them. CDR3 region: CASSLGLTDTQYF. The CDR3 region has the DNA TGTGCCAGCAGCTTAGGCCTGACAGATACGCAGTATTTT.

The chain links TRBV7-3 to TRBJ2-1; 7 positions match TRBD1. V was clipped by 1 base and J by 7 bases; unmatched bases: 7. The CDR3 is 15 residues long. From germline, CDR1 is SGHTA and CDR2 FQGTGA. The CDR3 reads CASSLIGTVENEQFF. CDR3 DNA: TGTGCCAGCAGCTTAATCGGGACAGTCGAGAATGAGCAGTTCTTC.

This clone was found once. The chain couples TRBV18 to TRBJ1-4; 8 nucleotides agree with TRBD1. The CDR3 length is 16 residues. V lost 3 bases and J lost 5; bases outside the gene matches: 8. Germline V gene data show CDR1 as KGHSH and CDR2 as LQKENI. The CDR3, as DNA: TGTGCCAGCTCACCGCGCCGGCAGGGGGCGAATGAAAAACTGTTTTTT. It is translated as CASSPRRQGANEKLFF.

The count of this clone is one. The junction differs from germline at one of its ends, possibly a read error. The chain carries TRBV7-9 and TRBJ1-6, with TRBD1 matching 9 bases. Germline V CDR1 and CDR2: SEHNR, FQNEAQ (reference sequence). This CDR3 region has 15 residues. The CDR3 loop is CSSSLLGQGSSPLHF. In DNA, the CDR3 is TGTTCCAGCAGCTTGCTAGGACAGGGGAGTTCACCCCTCCACTTT.